This T cell receptor (beta chain) was obtained from a study of somatic mutations in cytotoxic T cells in rheumatoid arthritis. General study results and limits: Unidentified antigens were the targets of the expanded CD8+ clones.

Assay used: immunoSEQ multiplex PCR; TCRdb lists only in-frame clones, some missing. The table lists almost 9,000 clones, about four fifths of them singletons, with 4.5% to 6% in the top ten. The V gene lost 3 bases and the J gene lost 1 base, with 16 bases spanning the gap. Germline values: CDR1 SGDLS, CDR2 YYNGEE. The CDR3 has 16 amino acids. On this clone itself: The target antigen is unknown.

Sequenced material: CD8+ T cells sorted from blood. This sequence joins TRBV9 and TRBJ2-5; D might be TRBD2 (7 bases). The clonotype comes from an adult with rheumatoid arthritis. CDR3 region: CASSEQQGGGQETQYF. The CDR3 DNA reads as TGTGCCAGCAGCGAGCAACAGGGAGGGGGCCAAGAGACCCAGTACTTC.